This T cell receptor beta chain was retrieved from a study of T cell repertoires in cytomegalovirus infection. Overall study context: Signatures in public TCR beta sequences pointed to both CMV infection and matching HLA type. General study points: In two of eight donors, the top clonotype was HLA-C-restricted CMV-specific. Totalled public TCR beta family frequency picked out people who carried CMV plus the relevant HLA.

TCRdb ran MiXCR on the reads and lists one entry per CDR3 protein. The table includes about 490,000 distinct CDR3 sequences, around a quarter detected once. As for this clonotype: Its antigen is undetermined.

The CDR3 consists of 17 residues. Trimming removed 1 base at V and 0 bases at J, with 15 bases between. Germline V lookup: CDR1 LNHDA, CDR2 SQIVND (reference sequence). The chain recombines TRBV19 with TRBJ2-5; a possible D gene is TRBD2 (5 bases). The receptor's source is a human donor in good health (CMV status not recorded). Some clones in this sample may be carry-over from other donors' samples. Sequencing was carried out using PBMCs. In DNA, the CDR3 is TGTGCCAGTAGTATAGGGCAGAGGGTTGGGTACCAAGAGACCCAGTACTTC. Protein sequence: CASSIGQRVGYQETQYF.